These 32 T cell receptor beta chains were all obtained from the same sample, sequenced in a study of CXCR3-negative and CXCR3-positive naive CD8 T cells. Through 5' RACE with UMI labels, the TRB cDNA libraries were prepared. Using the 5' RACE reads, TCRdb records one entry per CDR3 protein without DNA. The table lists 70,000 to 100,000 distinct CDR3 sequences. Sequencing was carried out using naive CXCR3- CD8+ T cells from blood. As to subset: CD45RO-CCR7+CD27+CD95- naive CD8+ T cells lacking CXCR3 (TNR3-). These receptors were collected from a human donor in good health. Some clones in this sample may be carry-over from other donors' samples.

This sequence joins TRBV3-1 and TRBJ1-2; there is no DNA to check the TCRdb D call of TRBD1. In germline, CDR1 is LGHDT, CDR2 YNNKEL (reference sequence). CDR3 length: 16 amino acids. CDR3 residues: CASSHTTASHLYGYTF.

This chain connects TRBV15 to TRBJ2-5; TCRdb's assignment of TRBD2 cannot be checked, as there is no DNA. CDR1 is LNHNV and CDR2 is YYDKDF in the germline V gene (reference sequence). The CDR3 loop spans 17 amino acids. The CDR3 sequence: CATSRVAGGPIGETQYF.

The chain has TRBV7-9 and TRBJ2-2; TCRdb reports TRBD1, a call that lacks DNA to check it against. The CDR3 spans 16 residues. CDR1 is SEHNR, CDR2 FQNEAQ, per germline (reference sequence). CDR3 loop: CASTGPGQGYTGELFF. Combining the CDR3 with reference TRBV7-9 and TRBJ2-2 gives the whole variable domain DTGVSQNPRHKITKRGQNVTFRCDPISEHNRLYWYRQTLGQGPEFLTYFQNEAQLEKSRLLSDRFSAERPKGSFSTLEIQRTEQGDSAMYLCASTGPGQGYTGELFFGEGSRLTVL.

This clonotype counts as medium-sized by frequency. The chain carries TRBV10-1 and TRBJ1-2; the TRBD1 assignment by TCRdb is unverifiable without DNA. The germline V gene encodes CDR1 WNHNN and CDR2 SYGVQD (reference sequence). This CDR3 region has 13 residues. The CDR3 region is CASSDQGSYGYTF.

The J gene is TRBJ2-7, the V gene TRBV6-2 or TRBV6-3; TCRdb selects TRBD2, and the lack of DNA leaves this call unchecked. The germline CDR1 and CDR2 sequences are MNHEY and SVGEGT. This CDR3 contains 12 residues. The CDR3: CASSSEGWEQYF.

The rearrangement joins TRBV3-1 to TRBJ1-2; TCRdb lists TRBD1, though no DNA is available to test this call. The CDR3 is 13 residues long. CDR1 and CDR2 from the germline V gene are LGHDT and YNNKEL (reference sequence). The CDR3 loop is CASSPDRNYGYTF.

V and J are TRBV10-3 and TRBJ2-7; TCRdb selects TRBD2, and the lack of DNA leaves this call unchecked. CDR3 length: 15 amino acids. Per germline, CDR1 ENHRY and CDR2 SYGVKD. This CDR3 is CAISGLAGGTYEQYF.

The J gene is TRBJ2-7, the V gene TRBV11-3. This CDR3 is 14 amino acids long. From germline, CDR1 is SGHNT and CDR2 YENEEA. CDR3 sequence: CASSLLNNPYEQYF. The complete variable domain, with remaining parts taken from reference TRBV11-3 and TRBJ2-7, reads EAGVVQSPRYKIIEKKQPVAFWCNPISGHNTLYWYLQNLGQGPELLIRYENEEAVDDSQLPKDRFSAERLKGVDSTLKIQPAELGDSAVYLCASSLLNNPYEQYFGPGTRLTVT.

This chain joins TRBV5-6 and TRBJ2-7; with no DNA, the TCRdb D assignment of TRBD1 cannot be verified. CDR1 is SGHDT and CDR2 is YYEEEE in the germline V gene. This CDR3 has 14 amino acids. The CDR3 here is CASSSRGLHYEQYF.

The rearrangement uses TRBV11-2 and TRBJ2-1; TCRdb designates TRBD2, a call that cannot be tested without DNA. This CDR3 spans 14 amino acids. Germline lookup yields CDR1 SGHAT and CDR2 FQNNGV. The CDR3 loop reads CASSPRLAVNEQFF.

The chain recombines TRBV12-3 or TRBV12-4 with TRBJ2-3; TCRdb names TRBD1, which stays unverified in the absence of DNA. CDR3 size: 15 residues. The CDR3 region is CASSRGTGYTDTQYF.

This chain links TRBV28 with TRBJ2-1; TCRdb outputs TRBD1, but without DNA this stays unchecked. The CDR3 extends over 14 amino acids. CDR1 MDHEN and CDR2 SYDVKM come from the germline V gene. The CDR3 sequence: CASSYWTGYNEQFF.

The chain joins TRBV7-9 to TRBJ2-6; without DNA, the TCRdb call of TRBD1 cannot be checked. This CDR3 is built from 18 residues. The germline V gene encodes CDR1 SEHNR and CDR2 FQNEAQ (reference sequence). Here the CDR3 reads CANPPTGTGVYGANVLTF.

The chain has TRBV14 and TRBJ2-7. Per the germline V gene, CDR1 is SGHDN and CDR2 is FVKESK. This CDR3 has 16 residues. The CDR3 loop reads CASSQDPDTDRAQQYF.

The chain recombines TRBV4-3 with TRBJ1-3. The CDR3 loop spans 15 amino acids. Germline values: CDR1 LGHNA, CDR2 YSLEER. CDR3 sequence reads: CASSQDFVSGNTIYF.

The CDR3 sequence: CASSLEGAYNEQFF. The chain links TRBV6-2 or TRBV6-3 to TRBJ2-1; TCRdb indicates TRBD2, and absent DNA this call remains unverified. CDR1 and CDR2 (germline): MNHEY, SVGEGT. CDR3 size: 14 residues.

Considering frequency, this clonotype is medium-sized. The CDR3 here is CASSSKGLAGGLDF. The V gene is TRBV7-6, the J gene TRBJ2-5; the TRBD2 assignment by TCRdb is unverifiable without DNA. Germline V gene sequence: CDR1 SGHVS, CDR2 FNYEAQ. This CDR3 contains 14 residues. The whole variable domain, filled in from reference TRBV7-6 and TRBJ2-5, reads GAGVSQSPRYKVTKRGQDVALRCDPISGHVSLYWYRQALGQGPEFLTYFNYEAQQDKSGLPNDRFSAERPEGSISTLTIQRTEQRDSAMYRCASSSKGLAGGLDFGPGTRLLVL.

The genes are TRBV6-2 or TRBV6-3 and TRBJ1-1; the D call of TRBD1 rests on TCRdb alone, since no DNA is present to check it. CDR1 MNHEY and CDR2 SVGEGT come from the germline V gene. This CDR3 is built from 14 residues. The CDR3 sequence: CASTTTVMGPEAFF.

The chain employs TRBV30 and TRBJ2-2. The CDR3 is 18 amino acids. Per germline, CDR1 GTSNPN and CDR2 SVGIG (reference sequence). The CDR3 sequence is CAWSVVGRSIANTGELFF.

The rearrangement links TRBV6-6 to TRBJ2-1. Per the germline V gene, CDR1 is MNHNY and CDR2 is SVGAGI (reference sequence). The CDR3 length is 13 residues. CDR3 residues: CASESVPYNEQFF.

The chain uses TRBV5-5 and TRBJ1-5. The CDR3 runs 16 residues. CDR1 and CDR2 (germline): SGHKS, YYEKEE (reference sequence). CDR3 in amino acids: CASSFGVGYSNQPQHF.

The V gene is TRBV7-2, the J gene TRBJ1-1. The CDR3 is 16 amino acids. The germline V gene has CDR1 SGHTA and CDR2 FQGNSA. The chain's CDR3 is CASSSEGLFMNTEAFF. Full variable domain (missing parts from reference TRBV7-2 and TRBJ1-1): GAGVSQSPSNKVTEKGKDVELRCDPISGHTALYWYRQSLGQGLEFLIYFQGNSAPDKSGLPSDRFSAERTGGSVSTLTIQRTQQEDSAVYLCASSSEGLFMNTEAFFGQGTRLTVV.

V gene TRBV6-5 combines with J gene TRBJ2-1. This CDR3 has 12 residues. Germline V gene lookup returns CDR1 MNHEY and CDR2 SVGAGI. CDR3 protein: CVSSTLNNEQFF.

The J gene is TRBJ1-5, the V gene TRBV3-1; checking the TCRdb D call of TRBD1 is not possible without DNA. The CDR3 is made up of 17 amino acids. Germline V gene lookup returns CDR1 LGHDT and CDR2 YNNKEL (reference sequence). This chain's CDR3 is CASSLPKTGGGNQPQHF.

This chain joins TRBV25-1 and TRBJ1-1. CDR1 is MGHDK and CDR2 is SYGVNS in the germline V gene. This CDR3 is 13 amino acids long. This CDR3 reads CASSEGSSLEAFF.

The CDR3 here is CASSQDRINREWETQYF. V and J are TRBV4-2 and TRBJ2-5; TCRdb calls TRBD1, which cannot be checked without DNA. The CDR3 runs 17 residues. Germline CDR1 is LGHNA and CDR2 is YNFKEQ.

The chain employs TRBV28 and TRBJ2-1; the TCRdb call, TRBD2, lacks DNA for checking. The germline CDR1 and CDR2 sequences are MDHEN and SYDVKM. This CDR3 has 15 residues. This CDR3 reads CASSLSPRAYNEQFF.

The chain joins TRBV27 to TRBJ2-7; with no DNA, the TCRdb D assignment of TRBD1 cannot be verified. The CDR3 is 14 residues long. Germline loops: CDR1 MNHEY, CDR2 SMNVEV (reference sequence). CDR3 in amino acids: CASSPGGGRYEQYF.

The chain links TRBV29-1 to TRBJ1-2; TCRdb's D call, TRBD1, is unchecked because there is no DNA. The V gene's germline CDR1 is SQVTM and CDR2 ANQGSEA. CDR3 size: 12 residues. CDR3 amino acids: CSAKGTGGSYTF.

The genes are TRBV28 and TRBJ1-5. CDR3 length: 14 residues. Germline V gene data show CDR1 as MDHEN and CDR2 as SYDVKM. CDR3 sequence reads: CASSFFSSGQPQHF.

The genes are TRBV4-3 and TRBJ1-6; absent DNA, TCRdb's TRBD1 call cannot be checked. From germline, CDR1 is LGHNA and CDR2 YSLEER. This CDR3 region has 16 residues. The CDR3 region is CASSQDSGGNLSPLHF.

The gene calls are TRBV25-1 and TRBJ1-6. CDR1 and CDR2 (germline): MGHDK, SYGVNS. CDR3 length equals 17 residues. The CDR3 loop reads CASSPSRWSSYNSPLHF.